Sequencing of this T cell receptor beta chain was carried out in a study of T-cell memory formation after mild COVID-19 (dated by TCRdb to the early 2020s). Describing the broader study: TCR sequence clusters from the two donors were found to be largely donor specific. Longitudinal TCRalpha and TCRbeta repertoire sequencing tracked T-cell clones expanding and contracting after mild COVID-19 in a couple of donors. The cohort was made up of two young adult volunteers, one female and one male, who were previously healthy.

As to this clonotype: Its antigen is currently not known. No much larger clonotype is one base removed from it; base qualities were not supplied.

Instrument on record: Illumina NovaSeq 6000. TCRalpha and TCRbeta cDNA libraries were built by 5'RACE with constant-segment primers, adding sample barcodes and unique molecular identifiers. Trizol reagent was used to extract RNA from every sample. Libraries were amplified in two PCR steps, with a second sample barcode and Illumina TruSeq adapters added in the second step. Sequencing of the libraries was done on an Illumina NovaSeq, producing 2 x 150 bp paired-end reads. In the authors' own workflow: The reads were demultiplexed and collapsed into UMI-guided consensus sequences using migec v1.2.7. Using mixcr v2.1.11, UMI consensuses were aligned to TRA and TRB V and J templates and then assembled into clonotypes. Clonotypes were classified as expanded or contracted when called significant by both edgeR and NoisET, with noise models trained on biological replicates. For edgeR calls, the thresholds were a false discovery rate-adjusted p below 0.01 and a log2 fold-change of 1. As an exploratory analysis of dynamics, max-normalized trajectories of the 1000 most abundant clonotypes were examined by PCA with hierarchical clustering. The CD4 or CD8 phenotype of responding clones was assigned using the separately sequenced CD4+ and CD8+ repertoires. The raw public data were reprocessed by TCRdb itself: fastp quality trimming at Q25, MiXCR clonotype calling, in-frame beta chains only. CDR3 protein sequences are deduplicated, and each keeps its most common genes and DNA. The V and J calls, along with clone size, are taken from TCRdb and not from the paper's own processing. Recorded for this sample are a few hundred thousand distinct CDR3 sequences; roughly an eighth of them occurred a single time. Together, the top ten hold roughly a fifth of the sample.

The full study reports these points: Some responding clones were found in pre-infection memory, which suggests that pre-existing cross-reactive memory T cells took part in the SARS-CoV-2 response. Clones that contracted from day 15 to 85 showed balanced CD4/CD8 phenotypes, whereas a second wave of clones that expanded from day 15 to 37 leaned towards CD4+. The study covered only a couple of mild cases, and larger cohorts including severe cases with pre-infection samples were considered necessary. Contracting CD4+ clones were found mainly in CM and EM memory subsets, while CD8+ clones were enriched in EMRA. SARS-CoV-2 specificity of the second-wave clones peaking on day 37 was not confirmed.

Sequences SGHNT (CDR1) and YENEEA (CDR2) are obtained from the germline V gene. V sheds 5 bases and J sheds 10 bases, leaving 21 bases between their ends. Taken from cysteine to phenylalanine, the CDR3 has 15 residues. Just CDR3 DNA is preserved here, 45 bases in frame from base 1. Ficoll-Paque density gradient centrifugation was used to isolate PBMCs. Sample: PBMCs or a T cell subset sorted from them (not recorded which). Here the chain combines TRBV11-3 and TRBJ2-1; the D assignment is uncertain and may be TRBD1 or TRBD2, with 6 bases supporting each. The sequence derives from a man aged 18 to 35 who had mild COVID-19 (a few samples of this study predate the infection). The sample titles of this study are shuffled in the database, so cell type and time point are left out; the donor was told from shared clones. The CDR3 here reads CASSPARGQRVEQFF. The sequence in DNA is TGTGCCAGCAGCCCCGCTCGGGGGCAGCGGGTCGAGCAGTTCTTC.